This TCR beta chain appears in the sequencing data of a study of T cell repertoires in cytomegalovirus infection. Germline lookup yields CDR1 SGDLS and CDR2 YYNGEE. CDR3 length: 13 residues. Trimming removed 3 bases from V and 2 bases from J, with 7 bases in between. TCRdb used MiXCR to reprocess the reads, holding one entry per CDR3 protein. Of roughly 230,000 distinct CDR3 sequences in the sample, roughly 22% were seen once. This chain connects TRBV9 to TRBJ2-3; no firm D call. The source material was CD8+ T cells from PBMCs. The clonotype comes from a human donor in good health (CMV status not recorded). Some clones in this sample may be carry-over from other donors' samples. The CDR3 sequence: CASSGTPTDTQYF. The DNA of the CDR3 is TGTGCCAGCAGCGGGACCCCCACAGATACGCAGTATTTT.